A few counts support the clone carrying this T cell receptor (beta chain). The record originates from a study of early T cells in non-severe SARS-CoV-2 infection. Study summary: The authors sequenced bulk RNA from unsorted whole blood, leaving chains unpaired.

V lost 0 bases and J 5 bases, leaving 8 bases between the germline ends. Germline V gene data show CDR1 as SGHTA and CDR2 as FQGNSA. There are 14 residues in the CDR3. Individual cDNA molecules carried attached unique molecular identifiers. MiXCR, run by TCRdb on the 5' RACE reads, gives a single entry per CDR3 protein. This table holds 75,000 to 100,000 distinct CDR3 sequences, 16% found once. V usage is TRBV7-2 and J usage is TRBJ1-5; D is unclear. The TCR sequence derives from an adult who was a healthcare worker with PCR-confirmed SARS-CoV-2 infection or an uninfected control (not recorded which). The sequenced sample was whole blood. Written as DNA, the CDR3 is TGTGCCAGCAGCTTAGCAGGTGGCGATCAGCCCCAGCATTTT. Amino acid sequence: CASSLAGGDQPQHF. Combining the CDR3 with reference TRBV7-2 and TRBJ1-5 gives the whole variable domain GAGVSQSPSNKVTEKGKDVELRCDPISGHTALYWYRQSLGQGLEFLIYFQGNSAPDKSGLPSDRFSAERTGGSVSTLTIQRTQQEDSAVYLCASSLAGGDQPQHFGDGTRLSIL.